A selection of T cell receptor beta chains follows, all from one sample in a study of T cells in Graves' hyperthyroidism and ophthalmopathy. TCRdb itself ran the multiplex PCR reads through MiXCR, one entry per CDR3 protein. The data contain 400,000 or so distinct CDR3 sequences, about 14% of them singletons. Sequenced material: blood. Source of these receptors: a woman aged 25-40 years with Graves' ophthalmopathy. Both conserved end residues are part of each CDR3. The D gene is left open where the match is weak.

V	D	J	CDR3
TRBV12-5	TRBD1	TRBJ1-2	CASGSGWVGQGLGYGYTF
TRBV2	-	TRBJ2-7	CASRAPLRSSYEQYF
TRBV11-2	-	TRBJ2-7	CASSSPGFGYEQYF
TRBV7-3	-	TRBJ1-2	CASSLTGGRDGYTF
TRBV28	-	TRBJ1-5	CASSSGGDSNQPQHF
TRBV12-3/TRBV12-4	-	TRBJ1-5	CASSLGDRQPQHF
TRBV9	TRBD2	TRBJ2-3	CASSVGGGALDTQYF
TRBV5-5	TRBD1	TRBJ1-1	CASSFWTGQGGTEAFF
TRBV24-1	TRBD1	TRBJ2-7	CATSAAGGFDEQYF
TRBV10-2	TRBD1	TRBJ1-5	CASSHQPTGQPQHF
TRBV6-6	TRBD1	TRBJ2-5	CASSYESGGNLWYQETQYF
TRBV20-1	TRBD1	TRBJ2-2	CSARQGANTGELFF
TRBV7-6	-	TRBJ2-3	CASCRGRTDTQYF
TRBV11-3	TRBD1	TRBJ2-2	CASSVDRVNTGELFF
TRBV7-9	-	TRBJ1-2	CASSLGAVGYTF
TRBV19	-	TRBJ2-2	CASSIGQGPVTGELFF
TRBV27	TRBD1	TRBJ2-7	CASTGTGTHEQYF
TRBV5-6	-	TRBJ1-3	CASSYDSNSGNTIYF